This entry is about one TCR beta chain. One end of the junction varies from germline; a read error may be responsible. This CDR3 has 14 residues. Germline CDR1 reads SGHNT; CDR2 reads YYREEE (reference sequence). The data were obtained in a study of blood T cell repertoires in COVID-19. Turning to the study itself: Spain, Italy and the United States supplied samples that represented acute and convalescent COVID-19. PBMCs, B-cell-depleted T cells, or T cells were the source of the cDNA or gDNA that made up the material.

Original handling: By means of reference gene primer amplification, nucleated cell counts were estimated. Method: immunoSEQ multiplex PCR; TCRdb's copy keeps in-frame clones and lacks some. V and J calls plus clone size are reproduced from that table; the DNA served to infer D and trimming. The data hold 54,000 or so clones, with roughly 84% observed a single time. The genes are TRBV5-4 and TRBJ1-5; 10 nucleotides line up with TRBD1. The material sequenced was peripheral blood. The sequence was collected from a man in his fifties or sixties with active COVID-19. CDR3 sequence (DNA): TGTGCCAGCAGCCGGGACAGGGGCGATCAGCTCCAGCATTTT. As protein: CASSRDRGDQLQHF. The complete variable domain, with remaining parts taken from reference TRBV5-4 and TRBJ1-5, reads ETGVTQSPTHLIKTRGQQVTLRCSSQSGHNTVSWYQQALGQGPQFIFQYYREEENGRGNFPPRFSGLQFPNYSSELNVNALELDDSALYLCASSRDRGDQLQHFGDGTRLSIL.